This record covers a single T cell receptor (beta chain). Its target is unknown. This may be a read error: a much more frequent sequence differs by one nucleotide. Germline assignment: CDR1 SQVTM and CDR2 ANQGSEA. Trimming removed 6 bases from V and 0 bases from J, with 6 bases in between. CDR3 size: 12 residues. This entry comes from a study of response to subunit inactivated influenza vaccine. Findings and limits, study-wide: The authors proposed limited new T cell recruitment per seasonal influenza vaccination.

TCRdb recomputed calls from the RT-PCR reads with MiXCR, one row per CDR3 protein. This sample has around 650,000 distinct CDR3 sequences, with around 16% found just once. Sample: PBMCs from blood, taken roughly 13 days after vaccination. This sequence joins TRBV29-1 and TRBJ2-1, with D hard to call. The receptor was isolated from a man aged 45 to 65 who received an inactivated influenza vaccine. In nucleotides, the CDR3 is TGCAGCGTCTACAGCTCCTACAATGAGCAGTTCTTC. Amino acid sequence: CSVYSSYNEQFF.